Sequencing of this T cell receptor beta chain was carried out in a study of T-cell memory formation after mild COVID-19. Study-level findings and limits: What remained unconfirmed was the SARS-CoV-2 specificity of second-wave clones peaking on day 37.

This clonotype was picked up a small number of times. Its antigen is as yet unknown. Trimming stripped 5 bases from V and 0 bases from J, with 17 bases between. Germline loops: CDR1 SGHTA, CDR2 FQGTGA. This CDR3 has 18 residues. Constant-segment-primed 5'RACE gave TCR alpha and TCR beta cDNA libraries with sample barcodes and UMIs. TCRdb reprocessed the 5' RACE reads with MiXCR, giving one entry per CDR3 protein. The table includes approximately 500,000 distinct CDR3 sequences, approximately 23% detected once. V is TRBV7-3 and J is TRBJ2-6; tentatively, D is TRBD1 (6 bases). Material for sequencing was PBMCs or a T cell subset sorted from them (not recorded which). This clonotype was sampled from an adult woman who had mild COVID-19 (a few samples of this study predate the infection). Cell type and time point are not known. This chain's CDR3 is CASSHRARQSSGANVLTF. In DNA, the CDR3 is TGTGCCAGCAGCCACAGGGCGCGACAGAGCTCTGGGGCCAACGTCCTGACTTTC.